Presented here are 11 T cell receptor beta chains from one specimen sequenced in a study of T cells in women clearing cervical HPV infection. The table came from immunoSEQ multiplex PCR; TCRdb's copy has only in-frame clones and leaves some out. Reported are 30,000 to 45,000 clones; the ten largest clones contain 1.5% to 2%. Sequences were obtained from blood buffy coat. The receptors originated from a woman between 18 and 70 years old with a cervical HPV16 infection that either progressed to CIN3+ or cleared (not recorded which).

As regards this clone: Relative to the germline gene, one junction end is altered; a read error may explain this. The CDR3 is cut off 3 residues early in the read; its end comes from the germline J gene. This CDR3 is also generated by other DNA sequences in the sample. This sequence joins TRBV19 and TRBJ1-3; the match to TRBD1 covers 9 bases. The CDR3 is made up of 16 amino acids. CDR1 and CDR2 (germline): LNHDA, SQIVND (reference sequence). The CDR3 bases that were read are TGTGCCAGTAGCATCGGACAGGGGACCTCTGGAAACACA. This encodes CASSIGQGTSGNT. The full-length CDR3 reads as CASSIGQGTSGNTIYF.

A word on this clone: Read data end 3 residues before the CDR3 end; the end is taken from the germline J gene. The V call is TRBV30, the J call TRBJ1-2; the D is unclear. CDR1 is GTSNPN, CDR2 SVGIG, per germline (reference sequence). This CDR3 region has 15 residues. CDR3 bases read: TGTGCCTGGAGTTCCCAGACTAGCTTAGGCAATGAC. Translating it yields CAWSSQTSLGND. The CDR3 in full is CAWSSQTSLGNDYTF.

Details on this clone: From the germline J gene comes the end of the CDR3, since the read stops 3 residues before it. V and J are TRBV12-3 or TRBV12-4 and TRBJ2-7; TRBD1 aligns across 7 bases. With V trimmed by 3 bases and J by 2 bases, 4 bases remained unmatched. This CDR3 region has 14 residues. The CDR3 bases that were read are TGTGCCAGCAGTTTGGAACAGGGGCCCTACGAG. The encoded protein is CASSLEQGPYE. The whole CDR3 sequence reads CASSLEQGPYEQYF.

Points on this clone: The DNA ends 3 residues before the CDR3 does, and the rest of the CDR3 is filled in from the germline J gene. The chain is built from TRBV20-1 and TRBJ2-7; no clear D gene. Germline V gene sequence: CDR1 DFQATT, CDR2 SNEGSKA (reference sequence). Trimming stripped 0 bases from V and 4 bases from J, with 10 bases between. This CDR3 spans 13 amino acids. The CDR3 bases that were read are TGCAGTGCTAGAGATCTCGCGGAGTACGAG. This codes for CSARDLAEYE. From start to end, the CDR3 is CSARDLAEYEQYF.

Comments on this clone: The CDR3 end lies 3 residues beyond the end of the read and is filled in from the germline J gene. The chain recombines TRBV2 with TRBJ2-4; D might be TRBD1 (6 bases). Germline CDR1 reads SNHLY; CDR2 reads FYNNEI. There are 14 residues in the CDR3. The sequenced part of the CDR3 DNA is TGTGCCAGCAGTCCCAGGGGCGCCAGCTATGGT. Amino acids: CASSPRGASYG. The CDR3 in full is CASSPRGASYGQYF.

As for this clone: The sequenced fragment ends 3 residues before the CDR3 boundary, so the rest is inferred from the germline J gene. The rearrangement joins TRBV20-1 to TRBJ2-5; possibly TRBD2 for D (6 bases). This CDR3 is built from 15 residues. Germline V gives CDR1 DFQATT, CDR2 SNEGSKA (reference sequence). V dropped 5 bases and J dropped 2 bases, with 18 bases sitting between them. CDR3 sequence: CSAGGLGRRQETQYF. CDR3 bases read: TGCAGTGCTGGGGGACTTGGGCGTAGACAAGAGACC.

A word on this clone: Coverage ceases 3 residues before the CDR3 finishes, and the germline J gene fills in the end. This chain links TRBV6-1 with TRBJ1-4; D may be TRBD1 (5 bases). Germline values: CDR1 MNHNS, CDR2 SASEGT. The CDR3 consists of 15 residues. Partial CDR3 DNA: TGTGCCAGCAGTGAAGCGCAGGGCGGATACTCCAAA. Translation gives CASSEAQGGYSK. The whole CDR3 protein reads CASSEAQGGYSKLFF.

A note on this clone: The missing CDR3 end, 3 residues past where the read stops, is filled in from the germline J gene. V gene TRBV5-8 combines with J gene TRBJ1-1, with TRBD1 identical over 7 bases. The germline CDR1 and CDR2 sequences are SGHTS and YDEGEE. The CDR3 covers 13 residues. CDR3 DNA, as far as it was read: TGTGCCAGCAAGGGACAGAAAACCCTTGGG. It is translated as CASKGQKTLG. The whole CDR3 protein reads CASKGQKTLGAFF.

In regard to this clone: The read comes to an end 3 residues before the CDR3 does, leaving the germline J gene to fill in the end. V is TRBV28 and J is TRBJ1-2; the match to TRBD1 covers 9 bases. The CDR3 extends over 16 amino acids. Trimming removed 4 bases from V and 6 bases from J; junction bases left unmatched: 12. Germline assignment: CDR1 MDHEN and CDR2 SYDVKM. The covered CDR3 bases are TGTGCCAGCAGTTACACGCAGCCGGGACAGGGTAATGGC. Translated, it gives CASSYTQPGQGNG. The CDR3 reads in full as CASSYTQPGQGNGYTF.

Regarding this clone: The read finishes 3 residues shy of the CDR3 end, and the germline J gene is used to complete it. The rearrangement uses TRBV6-1 and TRBJ1-1, with D tentatively TRBD1 (6 bases). The CDR3 has 16 residues. Deletions cut 0 bases from V and 1 base from J, with 12 bases between. In germline, CDR1 is MNHNS, CDR2 SASEGT. The CDR3 region is CASSEAGAWENTEAFF. CDR3 DNA, as far as it was read: TGTGCCAGCAGTGAAGCGGGGGCGTGGGAGAACACTGAA.

A note on this clone: The read falls 3 residues short of the CDR3 end, and the missing part is taken from the germline J gene. The J gene is TRBJ2-7, the V gene TRBV14, with 7 bases identical to TRBD1. V shed 0 bases and J 3 bases; nucleotides not matched to a gene: 5. This CDR3 spans 15 amino acids. The germline CDR1 and CDR2 sequences are SGHDN and FVKESK. CDR3 DNA (partial): TGTGCCAGCAGCCAAGATCGACAGGGCCGCTACGAG. It translates to CASSQDRQGRYE. In full, the CDR3 reads CASSQDRQGRYEQYF.